The 17 T cell receptor beta chains listed next were all sequenced from one sample in a study of T cell responses to AZD1222 COVID-19 vaccine. Profiled with immunoSEQ multiplex PCR; TCRdb holds only in-frame clones, not every one. The sample carries roughly 97,000 clones, approximately 90% recorded once. Specimen: peripheral blood, collected on day 0 of AZD1222 vaccination. The receptors here all came from an adult in good health.

The gene calls are TRBV7-2 and TRBJ1-2, with D uncertain. Germline V gene data show CDR1 as SGHTA and CDR2 as FQGNSA. CDR3 length: 13 residues. V lost 5 bases and J 4 bases, leaving 11 bases between the germline ends. For the CDR3, the DNA is TGTGCCAGCAGCCCGAGGGAGTCCTATGGCTACACCTTC. This gives the protein CASSPRESYGYTF.

J is TRBJ2-7 and V is TRBV4-2; 8 nucleotides align to TRBD2. Germline loops: CDR1 LGHNA, CDR2 YNFKEQ. Germline trimming cut 1 base from V and 3 bases from J; bases unmatched to any gene: 8. The CDR3 runs to 16 residues. CDR3 in DNA: TGTGCCAGCAGCCAAGCGCCAGCGGGAGATTTCTACGAGCAGTACTTC. Residues: CASSQAPAGDFYEQYF.

This clone was seen just once. This chain links TRBV30 with TRBJ1-2; D may be TRBD1 (6 bases). The CDR3 length is 14 residues. V gave up 1 base and J gave up 8 bases, with 17 bases separating them. Germline CDR1 is GTSNPN and CDR2 is SVGIG (reference sequence). The CDR3 reads CAWSGQEGGWGYTF. The CDR3 region has the DNA TGTGCCTGGAGTGGACAGGAGGGCGGCTGGGGCTACACCTTC.

In DNA, the CDR3 is TGTGCCAGCACTGGGAACAATCAGCCCCAGCATTTT. It codes for CASTGNNQPQHF. The chain uses TRBV7-2 and TRBJ1-5, with no clear D. With 7 bases removed from V and 3 bases from J, the gap between germline ends came to 7 bases. The germline V gene has CDR1 SGHTA and CDR2 FQGNSA. The CDR3 is 12 residues long.

The chain uses TRBV29-1 and TRBJ2-1, with D perhaps being TRBD1 or TRBD2 (5 bases each). Germline CDR1 and CDR2: SQVTM and ANQGSEA. V was pared by 7 bases and J by 5 bases, with 24 bases between. CDR3 length: 16 residues. The CDR3 bases are TGCAGCGCGGGACGTCTCAGGGACCTTACTAACAATGAGCAGTTCTTC. The encoded protein is CSAGRLRDLTNNEQFF.

The rearrangement joins TRBV5-1 to TRBJ1-2, with TRBD1 as a possible D gene (6 bases). With 0 bases removed from V and 4 bases from J, the gap between germline ends came to 13 bases. The CDR3 spans 15 residues. Per the germline V gene, CDR1 is SGHRS and CDR2 is YFSETQ. This CDR3 is CASSLATGRAYGYTF. The CDR3 DNA follows: TGCGCCAGCAGCTTGGCAACAGGGAGGGCCTATGGCTACACCTTC.

The gene calls are TRBV18 and TRBJ2-3, with D possibly being TRBD1 (5 bases). V lost 8 bases to trimming and J lost 3 bases, with 15 bases between them. CDR1 KGHSH and CDR2 LQKENI come from the germline V gene. This CDR3 has 14 residues. The CDR3 loop reads CASHGTGLTDTQYF. CDR3 nucleotides: TGTGCCAGCCACGGTACAGGTTTAACAGATACGCAGTATTTT.

J is TRBJ1-4 and V is TRBV18, with D perhaps matching TRBD1 (6 bases). Germline V gene sequence: CDR1 KGHSH, CDR2 LQKENI. This CDR3 is 14 amino acids long. Trimming took 6 bases from V and 5 from J, leaving 13 bases between them. The CDR3 DNA is TGTGCCAGCTCCCTCGGGACACTAAATGAAAAACTGTTTTTT. Translation gives CASSLGTLNEKLFF.

The chain links TRBV28 to TRBJ2-7; 9 bases match TRBD1. V shed 4 bases and J 4 bases; nucleotides not matched to a gene: 8. This CDR3 contains 15 residues. Germline V gene sequence: CDR1 MDHEN, CDR2 SYDVKM. The DNA of the CDR3 is TGTGCCAGCAGTTCGCGGGGGACAGGGACTTACGAGCAGTACTTC. Translated: CASSSRGTGTYEQYF.

The chain is built from TRBV5-8 and TRBJ2-7, with TRBD1 matching over 10 bases. Germline V CDR1 and CDR2: SGHTS, YDEGEE. The CDR3 spans 15 residues. J was trimmed by 1 base and V by 4 bases; bases with no gene match: 5. The CDR3 reads CASSRRTGGSYEQYF. DNA for the CDR3: TGTGCCAGCAGCCGCCGGACAGGGGGGTCCTACGAGCAGTACTTC.

The V call is TRBV5-1, the J call TRBJ2-5, with D perhaps TRBD1 (5 bases). Per germline, CDR1 SGHRS and CDR2 YFSETQ. Between the trimmed V and J ends, which lost 4 bases and 2 bases, there was a span of 9 bases. The CDR3 extends over 13 amino acids. CDR3 protein: CASSEQGQETQYF. CDR3 nucleotide sequence: TGCGCCAGCAGCGAGCAGGGACAAGAGACCCAGTACTTC. Looking up the rest from reference TRBV5-1 and TRBJ2-5 gives the full variable domain: KAGVTQTPRYLIKTRGQQVTLSCSPISGHRSVSWYQQTPGQGLQFLFEYFSETQRNKGNFPGRFSGRQFSNSRSEMNVSTLELGDSALYLCASSEQGQETQYFGPGTRLLVL.

The V and J genes are TRBV7-2 and TRBJ2-2; the D gene is possibly TRBD1 (6 bases). The CDR3 is made up of 16 amino acids. The V and J ends lost 4 bases and 1 base respectively, with 13 bases between them. Germline V CDR1 and CDR2: SGHTA, FQGNSA. CDR3 sequence (DNA): TGTGCCAGCAGCTCCGGTGGGGGCCTGAACACCGGGGAGCTGTTTTTT. It yields the protein CASSSGGGLNTGELFF.

The chain couples TRBV6-2 or TRBV6-3 to TRBJ2-7; D remains unclear. Germline assignment: CDR1 MNHEY and CDR2 SVGEGT. The V and J ends lost 0 bases and 3 bases respectively, with 3 bases between them. The CDR3 loop spans 12 amino acids. Here the CDR3 reads CASSYSSYEQYF. The CDR3 coding sequence is TGTGCCAGCAGTTACTCGAGCTACGAGCAGTACTTC.

The chain is built from TRBV10-3 and TRBJ1-2; D ambiguous. The V gene's germline CDR1 is ENHRY and CDR2 SYGVKD. Trimming removed 2 bases at V and 6 bases at J, with 7 bases between. The CDR3 extends over 12 amino acids. DNA for the CDR3: TGTGCCATCAGTGAGGGCAGGCATGGCTACACCTTC. It yields the protein CAISEGRHGYTF.

The count of this clone is one. The chain joins TRBV5-1 to TRBJ1-6; 7 nucleotides line up with TRBD1. The ends lost 0 bases at V and 9 bases at J; junction bases unmatched: 6. The CDR3 consists of 15 residues. The germline V gene has CDR1 SGHRS and CDR2 YFSETQ. CDR3 DNA: TGCGCCAGCAGCTTGGCAACGGCAGGGGGTTCACCCCTCCACTTT. Residues: CASSLATAGGSPLHF.

V and J are TRBV28 and TRBJ1-2; 7 positions agree with TRBD1. CDR1 is MDHEN, CDR2 SYDVKM, per germline. J lost 1 base, V lost 1 base, and 3 bases had no gene match. This CDR3 comprises 15 residues. CDR3 residues: CASSLSAGGNYGYTF. CDR3 coding DNA: TGTGCCAGCAGTTTATCGGCAGGGGGTAACTATGGCTACACCTTC.

The chain combines TRBV6-5 with TRBJ2-2; D is possibly TRBD1 (6 bases). The germline gives CDR1 MNHEY, CDR2 SVGAGI. The CDR3 covers 14 residues. The V end was cut by 6 bases, the J end by 0 bases, with 8 bases between. In DNA form, the CDR3 reads TGTGCCAGCAGACGACAGGCGAACACCGGGGAGCTGTTTTTT. Amino acid sequence: CASRRQANTGELFF.